A selection of T cell receptor beta chains follows, all from one sample in a study of blood T cell repertoires in COVID-19. The repertoire was sequenced with immunoSEQ multiplex PCR; TCRdb's copy has only in-frame clones and lacks some. Here the sample spans some 87,000 clones, 85% being singletons. What was sequenced was peripheral blood. Receptors were obtained from a woman between 70 and 85 years old with active or convalescent COVID-19. CDR3s include the opening cysteine and the closing phenylalanine or tryptophan. D genes are given only for firm matches. Size is omitted from some rows. Given values are once, few, many or a class for expanded clones.

>TRBV7-2|.|TRBJ1-1|.
TGTGCCAGCAGCCCCCTCGTTCGGGGGGCGGGAACTGAAGCTTTCTTT
CASSPLVRGAGTEAFF
>TRBV2|.|TRBJ2-5|.
TGTGCCAGCAGAGCGTTCCAAGAGACCCAGTACTTC
CASRAFQETQYF
>TRBV2|.|TRBJ2-5|TRBD1
TGTGCCAGCAGTGAAAGACAGGGAGAGACCCAGTACTTC
CASSERQGETQYF
>TRBV6-5|.|TRBJ2-3|.
TGTGCCAGCAGCCGCACGAGCGTTGATACGCAGTATTTT
CASSRTSVDTQYF
>TRBV18|.|TRBJ2-2|.
TGTGCCAGCTCACCACGCCCTAGGGCAGGGATCGATACCGGGGAGCTGTTTTTT
CASSPRPRAGIDTGELFF
>TRBV7-2|.|TRBJ2-3|.
TGTGCCAGCAGCTGGAGCCAGGATACGCAGTATTTT
CASSWSQDTQYF
>TRBV10-3|.|TRBJ2-1|.
TGTGCCATCAGTGAGTCTGCTAGCTCCAATGAGCAGTTCTTC
CAISESASSNEQFF
>TRBV10-3|.|TRBJ1-2|TRBD1
TGTGCCATCACCCGGACAGGGGACAGCTACACCTTC
CAITRTGDSYTF
>TRBV10-2|.|TRBJ2-3|TRBD2
TGCGCCAGCAAAGGACTAGCGGGTAGCACAGATACGCAGTATTTT
CASKGLAGSTDTQYF
>TRBV7-2|.|TRBJ1-6|.
TGTGCCAGCAGCTCTACGCAGGGCTCTTTGTCACCCCTCCACTTT
CASSSTQGSLSPLHF
>TRBV5-5|few|TRBJ1-1|.
TGTGCCAGCAGCTTGACAGGGATTGACACTGAAGCTTTCTTT
CASSLTGIDTEAFF
>TRBV7-6|.|TRBJ1-5|.
TGTGCCAGCAGCCCCGCCCGGGATCAGCCCCAGCATTTT
CASSPARDQPQHF
>TRBV5-4|.|TRBJ2-3|.
TGTGCCAGCAGCTTTGGGCGGGCCCGCACAGATACGCAGTATTTT
CASSFGRARTDTQYF
>TRBV6-5|.|TRBJ1-5|.
TGTGCCAGCAGTTTATATTGGGGCAGGGATCAGCCCCAGCATTTT
CASSLYWGRDQPQHF
>TRBV7-2|.|TRBJ2-3|.
TGTGCCAGCAGCCCGATGGGGGCCACAGATACGCAGTATTTT
CASSPMGATDTQYF
>TRBV6-5|once|TRBJ2-2|.
TGTGCCAGCATTTATAATTGGGGCTCGGACACCGGGGAGCTGTTTTTT
CASIYNWGSDTGELFF
>TRBV2|.|TRBJ2-2|.
TGTGCCAGCAGGCAGGGGTCGGCGGACACCGGGGAGCTGTTTTTT
CASRQGSADTGELFF
>TRBV5-6|.|TRBJ1-2|TRBD1
TGTGCCAGCAGCTTGGACAGGGGTGAGGGCTATGGCTACACCTTC
CASSLDRGEGYGYTF
>TRBV5-1|.|TRBJ2-2|TRBD1
TGCGCCAGCAGCCCCACTTTGACAGGGTTCGGGGAGCTGTTTTTT
CASSPTLTGFGELFF
>TRBV18|few|TRBJ1-2|TRBD1
TGTGCCAGCTCGGGACAGGGTGTGGGGACGGATGGCTACACCTTC
CASSGQGVGTDGYTF
>TRBV7-2|.|TRBJ2-2|.
TGTGCCACCAACCGGGCCGGGGAGCTGTTTTTT
CATNRAGELFF
>TRBV6-6|.|TRBJ1-3|.
TGTGCCAGCAGTTCCCCGGGGGGGGGAAACACCATATATTTT
CASSSPGGGNTIYF
>TRBV5-1|.|TRBJ2-3|.
TGCGCCAGCAGCTCTGGGTCCTACGGGGATACGCAGTATTTT
CASSSGSYGDTQYF
>TRBV5-1|.|TRBJ1-4|.
TGCGCCAGCAGCCCACTGGACGGCCGAGAGGGGGAACTGTTTTTT
CASSPLDGREGELFF
>TRBV3-1/TRBV3-2|.|TRBJ1-5|.
TGTGCCAGCAGCCAAGATCACGGTACCAATCAGCCCCAGCATTTT
CASSQDHGTNQPQHF
>TRBV7-6|.|TRBJ2-7|.
TGTGCCAGCAGCTTAACTCGACGCGGCGAGCAGTACTTC
CASSLTRRGEQYF
>TRBV2|.|TRBJ2-2|TRBD1
TGTGCCAGCAGTGGAGGGGGCGGGCACGGGGAGCTGTTTTTT
CASSGGGGHGELFF
>TRBV5-1|.|TRBJ2-7|TRBD2
TGCGCCAGCAGCACCTTTGGACTAGCGGGGAACGAGCAGTACTTC
CASSTFGLAGNEQYF
>TRBV5-1|.|TRBJ2-2|TRBD2
TGCGCCAGCAGCTTCACTAGCGGGGGGGATTACACCGGGGAGCTGTTTTTT
CASSFTSGGDYTGELFF
>TRBV7-7|few|TRBJ2-1|TRBD2
TGTGCCAGCAGCGAGACGGGGACTAGCGGGGGTGTTCAGTTCTTC
CASSETGTSGGVQFF
>TRBV19|.|TRBJ2-3|.
TGTGCCAGTAGTGCTCGAGACACAAGCACAGATACGCAGTATTTT
CASSARDTSTDTQYF
>TRBV4-2|.|TRBJ2-3|.
TGTGCCAGCAGCCCCAGCGTGCGGTCCCCCACAGATACGCAGTATTTT
CASSPSVRSPTDTQYF
>TRBV18|.|TRBJ2-3|.
TGTGCCAGCCCAGGCACTGGTACGCAGTATTTT
CASPGTGTQYF
>TRBV9|.|TRBJ2-3|TRBD2
TGTGCCAGCGGGAGGACCGGGACTAGCGAAAATACGCAGTATTTT
CASGRTGTSENTQYF
>TRBV21-1|.|TRBJ1-5|.
TGTGCCAGCAGCAAAGCAGGGGGCAGGCAGCCCCAGCATTTT
CASSKAGGRQPQHF
>TRBV20-1|.|TRBJ1-2|.
TGCAGTGCTAGTACAGATTCCTATGGCTACACCTTC
CSASTDSYGYTF
>TRBV24-1|.|TRBJ2-7|.
TGTGCCACCAGTGATTTGCTACCCGGGATCGAACCCTACGAGCAGTACTTC
CATSDLLPGIEPYEQYF
>TRBV28|.|TRBJ1-2|.
TGTGCCAGCAGTGCCCGGGTAGATGGCTACACCTTC
CASSARVDGYTF